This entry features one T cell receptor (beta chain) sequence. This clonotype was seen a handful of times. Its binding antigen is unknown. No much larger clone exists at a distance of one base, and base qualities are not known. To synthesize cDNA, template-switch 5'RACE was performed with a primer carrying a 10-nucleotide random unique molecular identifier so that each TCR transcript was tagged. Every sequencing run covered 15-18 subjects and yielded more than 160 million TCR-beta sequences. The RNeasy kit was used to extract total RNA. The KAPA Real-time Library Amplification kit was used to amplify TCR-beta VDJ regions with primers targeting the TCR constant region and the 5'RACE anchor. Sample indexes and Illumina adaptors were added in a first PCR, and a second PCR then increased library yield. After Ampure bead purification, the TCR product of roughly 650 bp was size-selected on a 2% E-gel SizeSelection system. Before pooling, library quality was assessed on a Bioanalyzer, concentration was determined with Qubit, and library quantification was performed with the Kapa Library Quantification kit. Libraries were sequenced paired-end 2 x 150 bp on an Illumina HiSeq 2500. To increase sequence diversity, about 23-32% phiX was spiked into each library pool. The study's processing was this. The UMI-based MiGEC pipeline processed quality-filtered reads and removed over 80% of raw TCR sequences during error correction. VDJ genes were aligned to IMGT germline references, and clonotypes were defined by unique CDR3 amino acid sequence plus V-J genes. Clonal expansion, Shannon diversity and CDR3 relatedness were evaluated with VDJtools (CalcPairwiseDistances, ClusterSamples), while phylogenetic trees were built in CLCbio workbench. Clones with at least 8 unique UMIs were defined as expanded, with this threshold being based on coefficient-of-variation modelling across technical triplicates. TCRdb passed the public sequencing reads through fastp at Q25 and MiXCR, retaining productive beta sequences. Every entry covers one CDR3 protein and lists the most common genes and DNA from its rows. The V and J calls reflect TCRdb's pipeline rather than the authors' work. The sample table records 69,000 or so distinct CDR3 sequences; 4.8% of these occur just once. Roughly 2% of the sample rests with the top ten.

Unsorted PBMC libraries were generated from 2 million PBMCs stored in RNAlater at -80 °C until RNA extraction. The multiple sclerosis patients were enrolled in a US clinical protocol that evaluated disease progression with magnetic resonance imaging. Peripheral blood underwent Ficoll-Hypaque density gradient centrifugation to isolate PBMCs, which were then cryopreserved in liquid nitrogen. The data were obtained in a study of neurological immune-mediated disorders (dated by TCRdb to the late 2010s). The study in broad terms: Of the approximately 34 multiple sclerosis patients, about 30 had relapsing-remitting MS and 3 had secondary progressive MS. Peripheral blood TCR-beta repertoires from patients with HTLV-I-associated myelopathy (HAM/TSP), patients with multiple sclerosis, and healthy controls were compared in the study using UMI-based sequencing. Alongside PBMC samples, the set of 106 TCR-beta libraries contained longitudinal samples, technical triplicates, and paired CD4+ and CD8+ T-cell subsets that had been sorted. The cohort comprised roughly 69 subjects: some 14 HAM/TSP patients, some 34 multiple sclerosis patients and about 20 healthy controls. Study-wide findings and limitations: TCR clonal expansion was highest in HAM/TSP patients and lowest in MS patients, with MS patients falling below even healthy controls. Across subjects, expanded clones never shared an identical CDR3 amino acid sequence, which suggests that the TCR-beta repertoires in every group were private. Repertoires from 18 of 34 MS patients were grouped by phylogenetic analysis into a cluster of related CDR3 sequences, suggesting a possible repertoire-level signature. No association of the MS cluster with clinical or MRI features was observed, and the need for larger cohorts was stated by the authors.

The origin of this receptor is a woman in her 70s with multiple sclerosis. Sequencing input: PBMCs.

The CDR3 is CASSLAGGVEETQYF. The nucleotide sequence is given as TGCGCCAGCAGCTTGGCCGGAGGGGTAGAGGAGACCCAGTACTTC. The chain was built from TRBV5-1 and TRBJ2-5; a tentative D call is TRBD2 (6 bases match). The CDR3 covers 15 residues, taking in both the cysteine and the phenylalanine. The read is trimmed to its CDR3 DNA, 45 bases read in frame from base 1. Based on the germline V gene, the CDR1 and CDR2 sequences are SGHRS and YFSETQ. At the junction V is shortened by 0 bases and J by 5 bases, with 14 bases in between.